This entry lists 17 T cell receptor beta chains sequenced from one sample in a study of blood T cell repertoires in COVID-19. The assay was immunoSEQ multiplex PCR, and TCRdb's table has in-frame clones only and misses some. The data show 150,000 to 200,000 clones, with approximately 79% seen just once and more than 4% held by the top ten. The sample comprised PBMCs or T cells enriched from blood (not recorded which). The receptors were gathered from a woman aged 60 to 75 with acute COVID-19.

The chain employs TRBV9 and TRBJ2-1; 10 bases agree with TRBD2. CDR1 SGDLS and CDR2 YYNGEE come from the germline V gene. CDR3 length: 16 amino acids. Germline trimming cut 3 bases from V and 4 bases from J; bases unmatched to any gene: 7. The CDR3: CASSAATSGHYNEQFF. CDR3 nucleotide sequence: TGTGCCAGCAGCGCAGCGACTAGCGGGCATTACAATGAGCAGTTCTTC.

The chain uses TRBV5-5 and TRBJ2-3; 8 nucleotides line up with TRBD2. From germline, CDR1 is SGHKS and CDR2 YYEKEE (reference sequence). This CDR3 comprises 15 residues. Losses at the gene ends were 5 bases for V and 6 bases for J; bases not matched to a gene: 11. CDR3 in DNA: TGTGCCAGCAGATTAGCGGGGATGGCATCGGATACGCAGTATTTT. Its translation: CASRLAGMASDTQYF. Based on the CDR3 plus reference TRBV5-5 and TRBJ2-3, the full variable domain is DAGVTQSPTHLIKTRGQQVTLRCSPISGHKSVSWYQQVLGQGPQFIFQYYEKEERGRGNFPDRFSARQFPNYSSELNVNALLLGDSALYLCASRLAGMASDTQYFGPGTRLTVL.

DNA for the CDR3: TGTGCCAGCAGCTTCGTAAGCAACAATGAGCAGTTCTTC. Translated: CASSFVSNNEQFF. V and J are TRBV11-2 and TRBJ2-1; D remains unclear. The CDR3 is 13 amino acids. Trimming removed 3 bases at V and 5 bases at J, with 8 bases between. The germline V gene has CDR1 SGHAT and CDR2 FQNNGV.

The V call is TRBV6-2 or TRBV6-3, the J call TRBJ2-5; the D gene is possibly TRBD2 (6 bases). The ends were cut back, 5 bases at V and 0 bases at J, with 10 bases in the middle. Germline-derived CDR1 and CDR2 are MNHEY and SVGEGT. CDR3 length: 14 residues. The CDR3 loop reads CASSRRDYQETQYF. CDR3 sequence (DNA): TGTGCCAGCAGTCGCCGGGACTACCAAGAGACCCAGTACTTC.

This clone was observed a handful of times. The chain is built from TRBV5-4 and TRBJ2-7; 9 nucleotides agree with TRBD2. The CDR3 is made up of 15 amino acids. V shed 4 bases, J shed 3 bases, and the junction held 8 bases outside the gene matches. Germline V gene sequence: CDR1 SGHNT, CDR2 YYREEE (reference sequence). CDR3 sequence: CASSRSGGTYYEQYV. The CDR3, as DNA: TGTGCCAGCAGCCGAAGCGGGGGGACGTACTACGAGCAGTACGTC.

The rearrangement uses TRBV30 and TRBJ1-5; TRBD1 might be the D (5 bases). This CDR3 region has 15 residues. Trimming pared 3 bases from V and 3 bases from J, leaving 15 bases between. The germline CDR1 and CDR2 sequences are GTSNPN and SVGIG (reference sequence). CDR3 amino acids: CAWSELGGNNQPQHF. The CDR3 nucleotides read TGTGCCTGGAGCGAATTGGGGGGGAACAATCAGCCCCAGCATTTT.

The chain uses TRBV3-1 (or the pseudogene TRBV3-2) and TRBJ2-7, with D tentatively TRBD2 (5 bases). Germline CDR1 LGHDT, CDR2 YNNKEL (reference sequence). There are 14 residues in the CDR3. Trimming removed 3 bases from V and 1 base from J, with 10 bases in between. The CDR3 DNA reads TGTGCCAGCAGCCAGGGAGTACAGTCCTACGAGCAGTACTTC. Residues: CASSQGVQSYEQYF.

This chain joins TRBV27 and TRBJ2-1; TRBD2 matches at 8 bases. CDR1 is MNHEY, CDR2 SMNVEV, per germline (reference sequence). This CDR3 spans 16 amino acids. V shed 0 bases and J 5 bases; nucleotides not matched to a gene: 6. The CDR3 DNA is TGTGCCAGCAGTTTATCCACGGGAGGGCCCCACAATGAGCAGTTCTTC. The encoded protein is CASSLSTGGPHNEQFF.

This rearrangement joins TRBV14 to TRBJ1-1, with a possible D match to TRBD1 (5 bases). CDR3 length equals 14 residues. V dropped 4 bases and J dropped 3 bases, with 12 bases sitting between them. Germline CDR1 reads SGHDN; CDR2 reads FVKESK. This CDR3 is CASSRETGDTEAFF. The CDR3 nucleotides read TGTGCCAGCAGCCGGGAAACGGGGGACACTGAAGCTTTCTTT.

The chain couples TRBV6-5 to TRBJ1-5; the D is unclear. Germline V gene lookup returns CDR1 MNHEY and CDR2 SVGAGI. V was trimmed by 8 bases and J by 1 base, leaving 15 bases between them. CDR3 length: 15 residues. CDR3 residues: CASRPGFLSNQPQHF. The CDR3 DNA reads as TGTGCCAGCCGTCCGGGGTTTTTGAGCAATCAGCCCCAGCATTTT.

This rearrangement joins TRBV19 to TRBJ1-5; the D is unclear. This CDR3 comprises 13 residues. Germline V gene data show CDR1 as LNHDA and CDR2 as SQIVND (reference sequence). The V end lost 6 bases, the J end lost 6 bases, and 12 bases lay between the germline ends. CDR3 in amino acids: CASSRRRSQPQHF. The CDR3 DNA follows: TGTGCCAGTAGCCGACGGCGGTCTCAGCCCCAGCATTTT.

The chain carries TRBV25-1 and TRBJ2-3; the match to TRBD2 covers 7 bases. Trimming cost V 8 bases and J 2 bases; bases outside gene matches: 13. The germline CDR1 and CDR2 sequences are MGHDK and SYGVNS. The CDR3 extends over 16 amino acids. In nucleotides, the CDR3 is TGTGCCAGCGGGACGGTCCGGCGGGGGAACACAGATACGCAGTATTTT. Residues: CASGTVRRGNTDTQYF.

The chain links TRBV7-2 to TRBJ1-1; D might be TRBD1 (5 bases). The germline gives CDR1 SGHTA, CDR2 FQGNSA. The CDR3 consists of 14 residues. V lost 5 bases and J 11 bases, leaving 21 bases between the germline ends. CDR3 in amino acids: CASSPGGVQRLAFF. The DNA for the CDR3 is TGTGCCAGCAGCCCCGGGGGGGTACAGCGTTTGGCTTTCTTT.

This clone has only one observation. The chain links TRBV3-1 (or the pseudogene TRBV3-2) to TRBJ1-5; no clear D. V was cut by 2 bases and J by 1 base, with 12 bases left in between. The germline V gene has CDR1 LGHDT and CDR2 YNNKEL (reference sequence). The CDR3 runs to 16 residues. The CDR3 DNA sequence: TGTGCCAGCAGCCAATACGTCGGTGAGAGCAATCAGCCCCAGCATTTT. This sequence encodes CASSQYVGESNQPQHF.

This rearrangement joins TRBV9 to TRBJ2-5, with 8 nucleotides matching TRBD1. CDR3 length: 16 amino acids. V lost 4 bases and J lost 5; bases outside the gene matches: 13. Germline CDR1 and CDR2: SGDLS and YYNGEE. CDR3 nucleotide sequence: TGTGCCAGCAGCCCATACACTAGTGACAGGGGTGAGACCCAGTACTTC. Protein sequence: CASSPYTSDRGETQYF.

The gene calls are TRBV20-1 and TRBJ2-3; maybe TRBD1 (6 bases). The CDR3 sequence is 13 residues long. Germline-derived CDR1 and CDR2 are DFQATT and SNEGSKA (reference sequence). The V gene lost 3 bases and the J gene lost 1 base, with 8 bases spanning the gap. The CDR3 sequence: CSASGGRTDTQYF. Here the CDR3 DNA reads TGCAGTGCTAGTGGGGGCCGCACAGATACGCAGTATTTT.

This clone came up a few times. The chain recombines TRBV3-1 (or the pseudogene TRBV3-2) with TRBJ1-5; weak D call: TRBD1 (6 bases). CDR1 LGHDT and CDR2 YNNKEL come from the germline V gene (reference sequence). Between the trimmed V and J ends, which lost 8 bases and 6 bases, there was a span of 14 bases. There are 13 residues in the CDR3. The chain's CDR3 is CASGYREGQPQHF. The CDR3 region has the DNA TGTGCCAGCGGATACAGGGAGGGTCAGCCCCAGCATTTT.